This TCR beta chain originates from a study of T cells in localized non-small cell lung cancer. Study-wide points: Sequencing involved a lone tumor region, leaving heterogeneity possible. The appearance of a median approximately 57 of the top 100 tumor clones was seen in adjacent lung. Uninvolved adjacent lung showed the highest T cell clonality, exceeding tumor.

Deletions cut 6 bases from V and 4 bases from J, with 9 bases between. CDR1 is MNHEY, CDR2 SVGAGI, per germline. This CDR3 has 12 amino acids. Only in-frame clones appear in the TCRdb table, and some are missing; sequencing was by immunoSEQ multiplex PCR. The sample shows about 40,000 clones, about four fifths of them seen only once. With respect to this clone: Its antigen is currently unknown.

This receptor was obtained from a male donor older than 55 with stage II lung adenocarcinoma. The V call is TRBV6-5, the J call TRBJ1-1; a possible D gene is TRBD1 (5 bases). Here the sequenced sample was peripheral blood mononuclear cells, taken before any cancer treatment. The CDR3 DNA reads TGTGCCAGCAGAGCAGGGAGCACTGAAGCTTTCTTT. It codes for CASRAGSTEAFF.